The T cell receptor (beta chain) described here comes from a study of Graves' ophthalmopathy and Graves' hyperthyroidism. Study results and caveats: Separation of ophthalmopathy from stable hyperthyroidism was achieved by a 13-signature model, at roughly 88% sensitivity and roughly 81% specificity.

CDR1 and CDR2 (germline): SGDLS, YYNGEE. This CDR3 is 14 amino acids long. V dropped 3 bases and J dropped 2; count of bases not matched to a gene: 5. On this clonotype itself: What it binds is not known.

Investigators amplified TCR beta CDR3 regions from RNA transcripts. RT-PCR with HTBI primers came first, then second-round multiplex PCR. TCRdb called the multiplex PCR reads again in MiXCR, with one record for every CDR3 protein. The sample shows about 740,000 distinct CDR3 sequences, 40% of them seen only once. Under 3 months in duration, the ophthalmopathy in affected donors had moderate-to-severe activity, CAS ≥3 and NOSPECS ≥4. Other autoimmune diseases, uncontrolled infections, pregnancy or lactation excluded patients from enrollment. The sample was peripheral blood. The clonotype originates from an adult man with Graves' ophthalmopathy. V and J are TRBV9 and TRBJ2-7, with 7 bases lining up with TRBD1. CDR3 in amino acids: CASSDGQDTYEQYF. The CDR3, as DNA: TGTGCCAGCAGCGATGGACAGGACACCTACGAGCAGTACTTC. The full variable domain, in which reference TRBV9 and TRBJ2-7 provide the parts outside the CDR3, is DSGVTQTPKHLITATGQRVTLRCSPRSGDLSVYWYQQSLDQGLQFLIQYYNGEERAKGNILERFSAQQFPDLHSELNLSSLELGDSALYFCASSDGQDTYEQYFGPGTRLTVT.